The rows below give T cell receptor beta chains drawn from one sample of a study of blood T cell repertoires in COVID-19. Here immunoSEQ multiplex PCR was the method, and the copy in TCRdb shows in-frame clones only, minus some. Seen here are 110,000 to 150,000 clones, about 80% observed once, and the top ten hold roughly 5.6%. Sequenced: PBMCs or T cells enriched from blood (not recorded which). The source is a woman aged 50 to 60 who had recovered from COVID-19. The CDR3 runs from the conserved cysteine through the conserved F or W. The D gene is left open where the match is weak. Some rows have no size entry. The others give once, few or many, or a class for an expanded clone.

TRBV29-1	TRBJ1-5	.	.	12	TGCAGCGTTGGGGCCGGGGATCAGCCCCAGCATTTT	CSVGAGDQPQHF
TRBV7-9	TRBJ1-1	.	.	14	TGTGCCAGCAGGTTGGGGACTGCGGCCACTGAAGCTTTCTTT	CASRLGTAATEAFF
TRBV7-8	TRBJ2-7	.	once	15	TGTGCCAGCAGCTTAGTTCGGGGGTCCTCCTACGAGCAGTACTTC	CASSLVRGSSYEQYF
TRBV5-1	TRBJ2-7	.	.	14	TGCGCCAGCAGCTTGGACCCGGGAAGGCGCGAGCAGTACTTC	CASSLDPGRREQYF
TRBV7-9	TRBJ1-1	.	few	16	TGTGCCAGCAGCTTAGCCCTAGCGGGGGAACGGACTGAAGCTTTCTTT	CASSLALAGERTEAFF
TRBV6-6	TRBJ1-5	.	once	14	TGTGCCAGCAGTTACTCGAGGGTCGGGCAGCCCCAGCATTTT	CASSYSRVGQPQHF
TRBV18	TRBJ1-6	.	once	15	TGTGCCAGCTCACCACGACAATCTTATAATTCACCCCTCCACTTT	CASSPRQSYNSPLHF
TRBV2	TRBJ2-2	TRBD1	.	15	TGTGCCAGCGGGCGGACAGGGATAGGGGCCGGGGAGCTGTTTTTT	CASGRTGIGAGELFF
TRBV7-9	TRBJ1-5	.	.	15	TGTGCCAGCAGCCCCGATGGCGGGGGCACTCAGCCCCAGCATTTT	CASSPDGGGTQPQHF
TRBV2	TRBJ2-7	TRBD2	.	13	TGTGCCAGCGAGCGGGGCAGCTCCTACGAGCAGTACTTC	CASERGSSYEQYF
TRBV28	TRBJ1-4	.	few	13	TGTGCCAGCATGGACAGCTCACTAGGAAAACTGTTTTTT	CASMDSSLGKLFF
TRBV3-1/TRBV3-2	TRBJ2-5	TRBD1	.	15	TGTGCCAGCAGCTTTGGGACAGGGAGGCAAGAGACCCAGTACTTC	CASSFGTGRQETQYF
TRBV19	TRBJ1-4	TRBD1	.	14	TGTGCCAGTAGTCCGACAGGGACTAATGAAAAACTGTTTTTT	CASSPTGTNEKLFF
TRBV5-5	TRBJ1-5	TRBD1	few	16	TGTGCCAGCAGCGCCTTCCTCCAGGGGGCCGGTCAGCCCCAGCATTTT	CASSAFLQGAGQPQHF
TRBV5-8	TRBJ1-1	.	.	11	TGTGCCAGCAGCTTGGCAACCGGGGCTTTCTTT	CASSLATGAFF